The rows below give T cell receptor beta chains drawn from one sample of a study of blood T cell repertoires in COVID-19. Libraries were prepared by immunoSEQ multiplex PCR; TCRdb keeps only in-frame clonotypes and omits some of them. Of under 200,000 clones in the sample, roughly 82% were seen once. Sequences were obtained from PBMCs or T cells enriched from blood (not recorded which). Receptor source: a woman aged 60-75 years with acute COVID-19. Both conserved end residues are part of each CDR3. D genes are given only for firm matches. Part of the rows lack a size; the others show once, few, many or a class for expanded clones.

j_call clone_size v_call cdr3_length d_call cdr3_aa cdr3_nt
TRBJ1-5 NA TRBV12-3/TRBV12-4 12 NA CASSFPRQPQHF TGTGCCAGCAGTTTCCCGAGGCAGCCCCAGCATTTT
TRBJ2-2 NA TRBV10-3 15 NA CAISGTPANTGELFF TGTGCCATATCCGGGACACCGGCTAACACCGGGGAGCTGTTTTTT
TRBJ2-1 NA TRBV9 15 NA CASSGLPDSYNEQFF TGTGCCAGCAGCGGGCTACCGGACAGTTACAATGAGCAGTTCTTC
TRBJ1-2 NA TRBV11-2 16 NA CASSLESVGFQRGYTF TGTGCCAGCAGCTTAGAGAGTGTGGGCTTCCAAAGGGGCTACACCTTC
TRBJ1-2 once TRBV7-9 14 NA CASSGGVEGHGYTF TGTGCCAGCAGCGGGGGCGTAGAAGGACATGGCTACACCTTC
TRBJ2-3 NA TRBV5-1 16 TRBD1 CASRSVAGGLTDTQYF TGCGCCAGCAGGTCGGTGGCAGGGGGCTTGACAGATACGCAGTATTTT
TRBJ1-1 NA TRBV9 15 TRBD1 CASSVMTGVNTEAFF TGTGCCAGCAGCGTAATGACAGGGGTGAACACTGAAGCTTTCTTT
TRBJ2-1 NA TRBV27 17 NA CASSYLEGGTDNNEQFF TGTGCCAGCAGTTATCTGGAGGGGGGGACTGATAACAATGAGCAGTTCTTC
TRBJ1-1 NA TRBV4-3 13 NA CASSQTGNTEAFF TGCGCCAGCAGCCAAACAGGGAACACTGAAGCTTTCTTT
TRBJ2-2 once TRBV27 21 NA CASSPRTVGGTGREFPRELFF TGTGCCAGCAGTCCCCGGACGGTGGGGGGCACAGGGCGGGAGTTCCCCAGGGAGCTGTTTTTT
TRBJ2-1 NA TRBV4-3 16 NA CASSQDVRYSYNEQFF TGCGCCAGCAGCCAAGATGTGCGCTACTCCTACAATGAGCAGTTCTTC
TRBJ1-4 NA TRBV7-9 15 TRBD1 CASSLGDREEEKLFF TGTGCCAGCAGCTTAGGGGACAGGGAGGAAGAAAAACTGTTTTTT
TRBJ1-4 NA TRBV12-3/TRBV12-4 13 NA CASSFTVGEKLFF TGTGCCAGCAGTTTTACAGTAGGTGAAAAACTGTTTTTT
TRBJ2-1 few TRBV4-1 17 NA CASSQVRLGGSYNEQFF TGCGCCAGCAGCCAAGTCCGCCTGGGGGGATCCTACAATGAGCAGTTCTTC
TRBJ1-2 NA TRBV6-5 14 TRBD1 CASSLKTGVYGYTF TGTGCCAGCAGTCTAAAAACAGGGGTCTATGGCTACACCTTC
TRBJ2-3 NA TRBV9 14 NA CASQGQSSTDTQYF TGTGCCAGCCAGGGGCAATCTAGCACAGATACGCAGTATTTT
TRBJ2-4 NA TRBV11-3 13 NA CASSPKPGDIQYF TGTGCCAGCAGCCCCAAGCCGGGGGACATTCAGTACTTC
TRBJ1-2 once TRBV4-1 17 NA CASSQVGGGMVSHGYTF TGCGCCAGCAGCCAGGTGGGGGGGGGAATGGTTAGCCATGGCTACACCTTC
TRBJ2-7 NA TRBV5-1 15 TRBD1 CASSFGDREAYEQYF TGCGCCAGCAGCTTCGGGGACAGGGAAGCCTACGAGCAGTACTTC
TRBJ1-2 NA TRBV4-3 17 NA CASSQTLGPTSNYGYTF TGCGCCAGCAGCCAAACCCTGGGGCCGACATCTAACTATGGCTACACCTTC
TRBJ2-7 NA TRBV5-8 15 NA CASSSPGHRALEQYF TGTGCCAGCAGCTCTCCGGGACACAGGGCCCTCGAGCAGTACTTC
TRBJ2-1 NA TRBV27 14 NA CASSLRTGYNEQFF TGTGCCAGCAGTTTACGGACGGGATACAATGAGCAGTTCTTC
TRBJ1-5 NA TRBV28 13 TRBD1 CASSFIQDRAQHF TGTGCCAGCAGTTTCATCCAGGACAGGGCCCAGCATTTT
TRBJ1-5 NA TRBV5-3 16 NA CARSSTGRSYGQPQHF TGTGCCAGAAGCTCCACAGGCCGTAGTTATGGTCAGCCCCAGCATTTT
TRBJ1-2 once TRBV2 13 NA CASSEAGVYGYTF TGTGCCAGCAGTGAAGCAGGAGTCTATGGCTACACCTTC
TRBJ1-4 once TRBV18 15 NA CASSPRDINPGQLFF TGTGCCAGCTCACCACGGGACATTAATCCTGGCCAACTGTTTTTT
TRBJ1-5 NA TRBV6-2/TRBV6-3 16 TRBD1 CASSNSGTGGGQPQHF TGTGCCAGCAGTAACAGCGGGACAGGGGGCGGGCAGCCCCAGCATTTT
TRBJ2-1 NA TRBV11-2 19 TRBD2 CASSQLAGGPQSSYNEQFF TGTGCCAGCAGCCAACTAGCGGGAGGGCCCCAGAGCTCCTACAATGAGCAGTTCTTC